This passage covers 18 T cell receptor beta chains from one sample sequenced in a study of cytomegalovirus exposure and HLA in healthy donors. The study ran its PCR with 60 Vbeta and 13 Jbeta primers. TCRdb keeps only in-frame clones here, not all; method: immunoSEQ multiplex PCR. The sample records some 170,000 clones, roughly 81% being singletons. The sequenced sample was PBMCs. The receptors were gathered from a woman younger than 35 in good health and CMV-seropositive.

V and J are TRBV18 and TRBJ1-1; the D is unclear. Between the trimmed V and J ends, which lost 1 base and 6 bases, there was a span of 15 bases. Germline V gene sequence: CDR1 KGHSH, CDR2 LQKENI. This CDR3 spans 15 amino acids. CDR3 in amino acids: CASSPLQFQNSEAFF. The CDR3 coding sequence is TGTGCCAGCTCACCACTTCAGTTCCAGAATTCTGAAGCTTTCTTT.

The chain uses TRBV7-9 and TRBJ1-4, with 7 bases identical to TRBD1. There are 15 residues in the CDR3. The J segment lost 7 bases and the V segment lost 5 bases, leaving 10 bases of the junction unmatched. Germline V gives CDR1 SEHNR, CDR2 FQNEAQ (reference sequence). The CDR3 reads CASSPRQGLGEKLFF. Written as DNA, the CDR3 is TGTGCCAGCAGCCCACGACAGGGTTTGGGTGAAAAACTGTTTTTT. Together with reference TRBV7-9 and TRBJ1-4, the CDR3 gives the full variable domain: DTGVSQNPRHKITKRGQNVTFRCDPISEHNRLYWYRQTLGQGPEFLTYFQNEAQLEKSRLLSDRFSAERPKGSFSTLEIQRTEQGDSAMYLCASSPRQGLGEKLFFGSGTQLSVL.

V is TRBV6-1 and J is TRBJ1-2; 8 bases match TRBD1. Trimming removed 5 bases from V and 4 bases from J; junction bases left unmatched: 3. CDR1 is MNHNS, CDR2 SASEGT, per germline. The CDR3 covers 13 residues. CDR3 nucleotide sequence: TGTGCCAGCAGTCCCACAGGGGGCTATGGCTACACCTTC. Amino acids: CASSPTGGYGYTF.

This chain joins TRBV4-3 and TRBJ1-3, with D unclear. CDR3 length equals 16 residues. Germline V gives CDR1 LGHNA, CDR2 YSLEER. The germline V and J ends were trimmed by 5 bases and 2 bases, with 16 bases remaining between them. The CDR3 is CASSYGPEAAGNTIYF. The CDR3 region has the DNA TGCGCCAGCAGCTATGGGCCGGAGGCGGCTGGAAACACCATATATTTT.

The V gene is TRBV5-6, the J gene TRBJ2-3, with 8 positions matching TRBD2. In germline, CDR1 is SGHDT, CDR2 YYEEEE. V trimming: 1 base; J trimming: 4 bases; junction bases outside the gene matches: 11. The CDR3 runs 17 residues. CDR3 DNA: TGTGCCAGCAGCTTGTCTGTCGAGCGGGGGTTTCCAGATACGCAGTATTTT. Protein sequence: CASSLSVERGFPDTQYF.

This CDR3 reads CASSLTKLRWDRDTQYF. DNA of the CDR3: TGTGCCAGCAGCTTAACCAAACTCCGATGGGACAGAGATACGCAGTATTTT. The chain employs TRBV11-2 and TRBJ2-3; 7 bases are a match to TRBD1. Germline V gene sequence: CDR1 SGHAT, CDR2 FQNNGV. Germline trimming cut 2 bases from V and 5 bases from J; bases unmatched to any gene: 13. The CDR3 length is 17 residues.

This clone came up a few times. The chain recombines TRBV7-2 with TRBJ2-7; TRBD2 matches at 10 bases. Germline V gene data show CDR1 as SGHTA and CDR2 as FQGNSA. Germline trimming cut 3 bases from V and 4 bases from J; bases unmatched to any gene: 6. The CDR3 extends over 15 amino acids. The CDR3 loop is CASSFTSGDPYEQYF. Here the CDR3 DNA reads TGTGCCAGCAGCTTCACTAGCGGGGACCCGTACGAGCAGTACTTC.

This clone was observed a few times. V gene TRBV4-1 combines with J gene TRBJ1-5; D unresolved. Germline CDR1 MGHRA, CDR2 YSYEKL. The V gene lost 0 bases and the J gene lost 4 bases, with 10 bases spanning the gap. CDR3 length: 15 residues. CDR3 protein: CASSQDPSLNQPQHF. The CDR3 DNA reads TGCGCCAGCAGCCAAGACCCCTCCCTGAATCAGCCCCAGCATTTT.

The chain links TRBV29-1 to TRBJ2-5; 8 bases are shared with TRBD2. The CDR3 spans 15 residues. The V gene end was trimmed by 3 bases and the J gene end by 2 bases; junction bases not matched to a gene: 8. Germline CDR1 SQVTM, CDR2 ANQGSEA. The CDR3, as DNA: TGCAGCGTTGAGTCAGCGGGGGCTATACAAGAGACCCAGTACTTC. Protein: CSVESAGAIQETQYF.

This sequence joins TRBV5-1 and TRBJ1-1, with 10 bases identical to TRBD1. Germline assignment: CDR1 SGHRS and CDR2 YFSETQ. The length of the CDR3 is 16 residues. Trimming cost V 4 bases and J 6 bases; bases outside gene matches: 12. The CDR3 sequence is CASSVFSGTGAAEAFF. The CDR3 nucleotides read TGCGCCAGCAGCGTCTTTTCCGGGACAGGGGCGGCTGAAGCTTTCTTT.

The rearrangement uses TRBV19 and TRBJ1-2; possible D gene TRBD1, 6 bases. The CDR3 sequence is 15 residues long. Between the trimmed V and J ends, which lost 2 bases and 3 bases, there was a span of 13 bases. CDR1 and CDR2 from the germline V gene are LNHDA and SQIVND (reference sequence). CDR3 sequence reads: CASSISRDIYYGYTF. The CDR3 bases are TGTGCCAGTAGTATAAGCCGGGACATTTACTATGGCTACACCTTC. The variable domain in full, with the rest retrieved from reference TRBV19 and TRBJ1-2, is DGGITQSPKYLFRKEGQNVTLSCEQNLNHDAMYWYRQDPGQGLRLIYYSQIVNDFQKGDIAEGYSVSREKKESFPLTVTSAQKNPTAFYLCASSISRDIYYGYTFGSGTRLTVV.

This chain uses TRBV5-1 with TRBJ2-3, with 13 bases aligning to TRBD2. J gave up 5 bases and V 0 bases, and 0 bases lay outside the gene matches. The CDR3 extends over 15 amino acids. The germline V gene encodes CDR1 SGHRS and CDR2 YFSETQ. This chain's CDR3 is CASSLGTSGGDTQYF. The CDR3 bases are TGCGCCAGCAGCTTGGGGACTAGCGGGGGAGATACGCAGTATTTT.

This sequence joins TRBV11-3 and TRBJ2-2; 9 bases line up with TRBD1. Germline loops: CDR1 SGHNT, CDR2 YENEEA. This CDR3 region has 15 residues. After removal of 5 bases from V and 0 bases from J, the junction contained 1 base not matched to a gene. CDR3 nucleotides: TGTGCCAGCAGCCGGACAGGGGCGAACACCGGGGAGCTGTTTTTT. Residues: CASSRTGANTGELFF. Drawing the rest from reference TRBV11-3 and TRBJ2-2, the complete variable domain is EAGVVQSPRYKIIEKKQPVAFWCNPISGHNTLYWYLQNLGQGPELLIRYENEEAVDDSQLPKDRFSAERLKGVDSTLKIQPAELGDSAVYLCASSRTGANTGELFFGEGSRLTVL.

V gene TRBV6-1 combines with J gene TRBJ2-3; 10 nucleotides agree with TRBD2. This CDR3 spans 15 amino acids. The ends lost 6 bases at V and 0 bases at J; junction bases unmatched: 3. Per germline, CDR1 MNHNS and CDR2 SASEGT. The CDR3 region has the DNA TGTGCCAGCAGACTAGCGGGGACTAGCACAGATACGCAGTATTTT. Its protein product is CASRLAGTSTDTQYF.

This chain uses TRBV5-4 with TRBJ2-1, with D tentatively TRBD2 (7 bases). V shed 2 bases and J shed 4 bases, with 13 bases lying between them. CDR3 size: 15 residues. Germline CDR1 reads SGHNT; CDR2 reads YYREEE (reference sequence). CDR3 sequence reads: CASSFWGGAYNEQFF. The CDR3 nucleotides are TGTGCCAGCAGCTTTTGGGGGGGCGCATACAATGAGCAGTTCTTC.

The chain couples TRBV11-1 to TRBJ2-1; 12 bases match TRBD2. The CDR3 has 16 amino acids. The V and J ends lost 2 bases and 5 bases, in that order; junction bases with no gene match: 4. CDR1 is SGHAT, CDR2 FQDESV, per germline (reference sequence). In DNA, the CDR3 is TGTGCCAGCAGCTTACAAGGACTAGCGGGGCACAATGAGCAGTTCTTC. Amino acids: CASSLQGLAGHNEQFF. Full variable domain (outside the CDR3, taken from reference TRBV11-1 and TRBJ2-1): EAEVAQSPRYKITEKSQAVAFWCDPISGHATLYWYRQILGQGPELLVQFQDESVVDDSQLPKDRFSAERLKGVDSTLKIQPAELGDSAMYLCASSLQGLAGHNEQFFGPGTRLTVL.

J is TRBJ2-5 and V is TRBV5-1; 7 bases fit TRBD1. The CDR3 extends over 16 amino acids. The J segment lost 5 bases and the V segment lost 2 bases, leaving 12 bases of the junction unmatched. Germline V CDR1 and CDR2: SGHRS, YFSETQ. The CDR3 DNA is TGCGCCAGCAGCTTTTCTGGACAGGTCATTGGGGAGACCCAGTACTTC. Its translation is CASSFSGQVIGETQYF.

The chain uses TRBV7-3 and TRBJ2-3; D may be TRBD2 (7 bases). Trimming took 1 base from V and 2 from J, leaving 10 bases between them. Per the germline V gene, CDR1 is SGHTA and CDR2 is FQGTGA. CDR3 length: 15 amino acids. In DNA form, the CDR3 reads TGTGCCAGCAGCTTAATCGGGGGGCACACAGATACGCAGTATTTT. This translates into CASSLIGGHTDTQYF.